One T cell receptor beta chain is described in this entry. Its specificity is not known. These data are taken from a study of cytotoxic CD8 clonotypes in ibrutinib-treated CLL. Study findings and constraints: Baseline clonality was higher than in age-matched healthy donors and moved in step with circulating CD8+ T-cell counts.

Assay used: immunoSEQ multiplex PCR; TCRdb lists only in-frame clones, some missing. The data show approximately 120,000 clones, around 84% seen once. This CDR3 spans 11 amino acids. CDR1 and CDR2 (germline): LGHNA, YNFKEQ. Germline trimming cut 1 base from V and 11 bases from J; bases unmatched to any gene: 0. This material consisted of PBMCs, taken after 24 months of ibrutinib treatment. The TCR originated in a human donor with chronic lymphocytic leukemia. V gene TRBV4-2 combines with J gene TRBJ2-3, with 7 bases identical to TRBD2. CDR3 sequence: CASSQGGGQYF. For the CDR3, the DNA is TGTGCCAGCAGCCAAGGGGGGGGGCAGTATTTT.